One TCR beta chain is described in this entry. Its specificity is unknown. Time point described: week 5, during vaccination. The investigators gave 300 ug of mutant IDH1 20-mer peptide in each vaccine dose, together with topical imiquimod. The data were produced by immunoSEQ multiplex PCR, yet TCRdb's version contains in-frame clones alone and is incomplete. Among approximately 27,000 clones listed, approximately 88% were seen once. Trimming left V 1 base short and J 3 bases short, with 10 bases between. Germline values: CDR1 SGHVS, CDR2 FNYEAQ. This CDR3 contains 15 residues. This sample is part of a study of a mutant IDH1 vaccine in newly diagnosed glioma. Study-wide background: Treated patients were around 62% male, about 38% female, mean age around 40 years. Previous care, which was radiotherapy, temozolomide, or both, most often involved both.

The study's findings and limits: Approximately 95% of patients showed vaccine-induced immune responses across multiple MHC alleles.

The source is a man between 18 and 29 years old with glioma. This chain links TRBV7-6 with TRBJ2-1, with D perhaps matching TRBD2 (6 bases). Sequencing was performed on PBMCs, taken from a glioma patient whose treatment included an IDH1 peptide vaccine. The CDR3 bases are TGTGCCAGCAGCTTAGGACTAGTGGTCTACAATGAGCAGTTCTTC. The encoded protein is CASSLGLVVYNEQFF.